This T cell receptor (beta chain) was sequenced during a study of cytomegalovirus exposure and HLA in healthy donors. Study background: Earlier work reported 100 million to 130 million unique TCR beta sequences from 180 million or so T cells. Broader study findings: Prior analysis indicated that the majority of TCR beta V segments exhibited productivity approximately 90% or approximately 30% of the time. Reports state that TCR beta sequences accurately predicted most subjects' HLA-A and HLA-B alleles.

The study ran its PCR with 60 Vbeta and 13 Jbeta primers. Produced via immunoSEQ multiplex PCR; TCRdb's table is partial and in-frame only. The profile shows roughly 140,000 clones, approximately 80% of them singletons. Healthy bone marrow donors made up the donors. CDR1 is SGHRS and CDR2 is YFSETQ in the germline V gene. The CDR3 has 14 residues. This clone appeared a few times. What it binds is unknown. The junction does not match germline at one end; this may be a read error. The receptor was derived from a woman between 18 and 30 years old in good health and CMV-seropositive. Input material: PBMCs. The chain is built from TRBV5-1 and TRBJ1-6, with TRBD1 matching 7 bases. CDR3 amino acids: CASTRGHSPSPLHF. The CDR3 DNA is TGTGCCAGCACTAGGGGGCACTCGCCCTCACCCCTCCACTTT.